This TCR beta chain was retrieved from a study of beta chain features in type 1 diabetes. Study-wide findings and caveats: Any HLA-type effect on TCRB rearrangement remained unresolved here. Shorter TCRB CDR3s, moderately but significantly so, were found in Type 1 diabetes patients in all four CD4+ subsets. Sampled from patients, naive, central memory and Treg TCRB repertoires appeared more similar than those sampled from healthy donors.

Of the isolated RNA, all was reverse transcribed, and so the sequenced material was expressed TCRB transcripts. Clones were sequenced by immunoSEQ multiplex PCR, and TCRdb holds only the in-frame ones, with some missing. The data contain about 160,000 clones, roughly 63% of them singletons. Per germline, CDR1 SGHAT and CDR2 FQNNGV. V lost 8 bases to trimming and J lost 5 bases; unmatched junction nucleotides: 21. The CDR3 is made up of 17 amino acids. Sorted CD4+ subsets: naive, central memory, regulatory, stem cell-like memory (CD45RO/CCR7/CD25/CD127/CD95/CD27 panel). In its sample, this clone was seen once. Its antigen is not known.

The V and J genes are TRBV11-2 and TRBJ2-7; 7 positions agree with TRBD1. The sample was naive CD4+ T cells from blood. This TCR derives from a man aged 25-40 years with type 1 diabetes. The CDR3 bases are TGTGCCAGCGATCAGAGACAGGGTCCTCCTCGTACGGACGAGCAGTACTTC. Protein sequence: CASDQRQGPPRTDEQYF.